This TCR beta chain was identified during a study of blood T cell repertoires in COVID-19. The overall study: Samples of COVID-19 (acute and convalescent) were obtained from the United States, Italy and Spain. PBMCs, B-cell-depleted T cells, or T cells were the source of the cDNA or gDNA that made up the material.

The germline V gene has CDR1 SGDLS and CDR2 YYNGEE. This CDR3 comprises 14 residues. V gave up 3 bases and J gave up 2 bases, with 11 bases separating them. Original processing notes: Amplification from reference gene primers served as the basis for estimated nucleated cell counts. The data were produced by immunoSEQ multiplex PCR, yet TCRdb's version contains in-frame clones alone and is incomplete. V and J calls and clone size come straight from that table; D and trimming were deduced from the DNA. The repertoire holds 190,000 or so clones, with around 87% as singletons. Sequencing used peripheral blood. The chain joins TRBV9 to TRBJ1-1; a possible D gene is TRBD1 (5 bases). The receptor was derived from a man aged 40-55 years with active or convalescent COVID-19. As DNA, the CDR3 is TGTGCCAGCAGCGAAGACAGCTACAACACTGAAGCTTTCTTT. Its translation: CASSEDSYNTEAFF.